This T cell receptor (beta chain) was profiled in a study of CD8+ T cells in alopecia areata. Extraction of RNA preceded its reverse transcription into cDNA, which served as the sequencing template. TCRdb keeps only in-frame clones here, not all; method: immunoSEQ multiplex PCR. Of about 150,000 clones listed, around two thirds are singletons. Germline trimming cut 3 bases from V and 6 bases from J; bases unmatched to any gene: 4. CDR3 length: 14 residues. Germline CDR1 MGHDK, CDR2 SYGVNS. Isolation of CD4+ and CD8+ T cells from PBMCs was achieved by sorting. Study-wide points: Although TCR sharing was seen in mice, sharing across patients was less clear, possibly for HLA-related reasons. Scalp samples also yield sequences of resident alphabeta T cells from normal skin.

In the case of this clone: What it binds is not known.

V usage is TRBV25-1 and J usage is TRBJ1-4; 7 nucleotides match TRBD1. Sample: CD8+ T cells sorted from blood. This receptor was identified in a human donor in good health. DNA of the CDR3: TGTGCCAGCAGTGAGGACAGGAGACATGAAAAACTGTTTTTT. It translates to CASSEDRRHEKLFF.